The next 29 T cell receptor beta chains were all read from a single sample in a study of blood T cell repertoires in COVID-19. Sequenced by immunoSEQ multiplex PCR; TCRdb stores in-frame clones only, minus some. The table has 47,000 or so clones, roughly 82% seen once. The sample comprised peripheral blood. These receptors came from a woman in her sixties or seventies with acute or convalescent COVID-19.

This chain joins TRBV2 and TRBJ1-6; TRBD1 might be the D (6 bases). The length of the CDR3 is 17 residues. V dropped 5 bases and J dropped 7 bases, with 21 bases sitting between them. The germline gives CDR1 SNHLY, CDR2 FYNNEI. The DNA for the CDR3 is TGTGCCAGCAGTTTCGGACAGTCCAGATATACAAATTCACCCCTCCACTTT. It specifies CASSFGQSRYTNSPLHF.

This chain connects TRBV29-1 to TRBJ2-5, with TRBD1 as a possible D gene (6 bases). The CDR3 length is 14 residues. Trimming pared 0 bases from V and 5 bases from J, leaving 13 bases between. Germline V lookup: CDR1 SQVTM, CDR2 ANQGSEA. The CDR3 DNA follows: TGCAGCGTTGAAGATAGACAGGCTCACGAGACCCAGTACTTC. Translated: CSVEDRQAHETQYF.

Only one count was recorded for this clone. V and J are TRBV19 and TRBJ1-6, with D possibly TRBD1 on 6 matching bases. Germline CDR1 is LNHDA and CDR2 is SQIVND (reference sequence). The V end lost 4 bases, the J end lost 7 bases, and 8 bases lay between the germline ends. This CDR3 spans 13 amino acids. The chain's CDR3 is CASSTGGNSPLHF. The DNA for the CDR3 is TGTGCCAGTAGTACGGGGGGCAATTCACCCCTCCACTTT.

The chain recombines TRBV27 with TRBJ2-7; possibly TRBD2 for D (5 bases). V dropped 2 bases and J dropped 4 bases, with 12 bases sitting between them. The CDR3 runs 14 residues. The germline CDR1 and CDR2 sequences are MNHEY and SMNVEV (reference sequence). The CDR3 sequence: CASSLQGGSYEQYF. CDR3 in DNA: TGTGCCAGCAGTTTACAAGGAGGTAGTTACGAGCAGTACTTC.

The chain uses TRBV18 and TRBJ2-1; TRBD1 is a possible D gene (5 bases). The V gene's germline CDR1 is KGHSH and CDR2 LQKENI. Deletions cut 2 bases from V and 7 bases from J, with 9 bases between. The CDR3 totals 13 residues. The CDR3 DNA reads as TGTGCCAGCTCACCAAAACCAGGGAATGAGCAGTTCTTC. As protein: CASSPKPGNEQFF.

CDR3 bases: TGTGCCATAGGAACAGGGATAGATACGCAGTATTTT. Translation: CAIGTGIDTQYF. The chain couples TRBV10-3 to TRBJ2-3; TRBD1 might be the D (6 bases). The CDR3 extends over 12 amino acids. The V and J ends lost 9 bases and 5 bases respectively, with 12 bases between them. The V gene's germline CDR1 is ENHRY and CDR2 SYGVKD.

This chain connects TRBV6-1 to TRBJ2-3; TRBD2 matches at 8 bases. CDR3 length: 17 residues. The germline V gene encodes CDR1 MNHNS and CDR2 SASEGT. The junction had 12 bases not matched to a gene; V was cut back by 3 bases and J by 4 bases. CDR3 in DNA: TGTGCCAGCAGTGATCCCCTGGGTAGCGGGGCATCAGATACGCAGTATTTT. Residues: CASSDPLGSGASDTQYF.

This chain uses TRBV27 with TRBJ2-7; no clear D. Germline loops: CDR1 MNHEY, CDR2 SMNVEV (reference sequence). The CDR3 is made up of 14 amino acids. The V end was cut by 3 bases, the J end by 1 base, with 10 bases between. CDR3 amino acids: CASSFTDGSYEQYF. The CDR3 DNA is TGTGCCAGCAGTTTCACAGATGGTTCCTACGAGCAGTACTTC.

The gene calls are TRBV4-1 and TRBJ2-3, with D hard to call. V was shortened by 0 bases and J by 7 bases, with 11 bases between the two germline ends. In germline, CDR1 is MGHRA, CDR2 YSYEKL. The CDR3 contains 14 residues. The CDR3 region is CASSQDGVKNTQYF. CDR3 sequence (DNA): TGCGCCAGCAGCCAAGATGGAGTGAAGAATACGCAGTATTTT.

This clone was recorded only once. The chain combines TRBV28 with TRBJ2-7, with 10 bases identical to TRBD2. Germline trimming cut 3 bases from V and 5 bases from J; bases unmatched to any gene: 4. Looked up from germline, CDR1 is MDHEN and CDR2 is SYDVKM. The CDR3 has 14 residues. The CDR3 coding sequence is TGTGCCAGCAGTTTTACTAGCGGGGTGAACGAGCAGTACTTC. It is translated as CASSFTSGVNEQYF.

This chain uses TRBV30 with TRBJ1-3; a weak D match, TRBD1 (5 bases). Germline V CDR1 and CDR2: GTSNPN, SVGIG (reference sequence). V lost 5 bases, J lost 4 bases, and 18 bases lay in between. The CDR3 has 15 amino acids. The CDR3 coding sequence is TGTGCCTGGGTCACGACAGCTTTATTCGGAAACACCATATATTTT. It translates to CAWVTTALFGNTIYF.

The rearrangement links TRBV4-1 to TRBJ2-7; D is perhaps TRBD1 (5 bases). The ends were cut back, 2 bases at V and 4 bases at J, with 21 bases in the middle. CDR1 MGHRA and CDR2 YSYEKL come from the germline V gene. The CDR3 loop spans 17 amino acids. CDR3 amino acids: CASSQTYDPRQRYEQYF. CDR3 sequence (DNA): TGCGCCAGCAGCCAAACGTACGATCCGAGACAGAGGTACGAGCAGTACTTC.

The V call is TRBV4-2, the J call TRBJ2-7, with 8 nucleotides matching TRBD1. This CDR3 has 13 amino acids. V shed 4 bases and J 3 bases; nucleotides not matched to a gene: 2. The germline V gene encodes CDR1 LGHNA and CDR2 YNFKEQ. The CDR3 coding sequence is TGTGCCAGCAGCCGCGGACAGGGCTACGAGCAGTACTTC. It yields the protein CASSRGQGYEQYF.

This chain links TRBV6-8 with TRBJ2-5; 14 positions match TRBD2. The CDR3 runs to 21 residues. V lost 2 bases, J lost 5 bases, and 19 bases stayed unmatched. Germline V lookup: CDR1 MNHGY, CDR2 SAAAGT. CDR3: CASSYLTGGGTSGSFDETQYF. DNA for the CDR3: TGTGCCAGCAGTTACCTAACAGGGGGAGGGACTAGCGGGAGTTTCGATGAGACCCAGTACTTC.

The chain combines TRBV5-1 with TRBJ2-5; 8 bases match TRBD1. Germline CDR1 and CDR2: SGHRS and YFSETQ. V was clipped by 4 bases and J by 5 bases; unmatched bases: 13. This CDR3 is 16 amino acids long. This CDR3 reads CASSGPGGYQGETQYF. CDR3 bases: TGCGCCAGCAGCGGGCCAGGGGGCTATCAGGGGGAGACCCAGTACTTC.

The chain is built from TRBV7-9 and TRBJ1-6; D may be TRBD1 (5 bases). The ends were cut back, 1 base at V and 0 bases at J, with 7 bases in the middle. CDR3 length equals 16 residues. Germline-derived CDR1 and CDR2 are SEHNR and FQNEAQ (reference sequence). Here the CDR3 DNA reads TGTGCCAGCAGCTTAGGACAGAGCTCCTATAATTCACCCCTCCACTTT. Amino acid sequence: CASSLGQSSYNSPLHF.

The CDR3 DNA is TGCGCCAGCAGCCACGAACTAGCGGGACTAGCCAAAAACATTCAGTACTTC. It yields the protein CASSHELAGLAKNIQYF. The genes are TRBV4-1 and TRBJ2-4; 10 bases are a match to TRBD2. CDR1 and CDR2 from the germline V gene are MGHRA and YSYEKL. J was trimmed by 0 bases and V by 3 bases; bases with no gene match: 5. The CDR3 consists of 17 residues.

The V gene is TRBV6-5, the J gene TRBJ1-2; D unclear. Germline lookup yields CDR1 MNHEY and CDR2 SVGAGI. The V gene lost 8 bases and the J gene lost 2 bases, with 15 bases spanning the gap. This CDR3 is built from 14 residues. CDR3 residues: CASRPPGGNYGYTF. Written as DNA, the CDR3 is TGTGCCAGCCGCCCCCCGGGAGGCAACTATGGCTACACCTTC.

This chain joins TRBV4-1 and TRBJ2-3; a weak D match, TRBD1 (6 bases). V was trimmed by 5 bases and J by 5 bases, leaving 17 bases between them. Germline V gene data show CDR1 as MGHRA and CDR2 as YSYEKL. The CDR3 is made up of 15 amino acids. CDR3 nucleotides: TGCGCCAGCAGCGTCGGGGCAGGGGTTGGAGATACGCAGTATTTT. Protein: CASSVGAGVGDTQYF.

The genes are TRBV10-3 and TRBJ2-2; a possible D gene is TRBD2 (7 bases). The germline V gene encodes CDR1 ENHRY and CDR2 SYGVKD. V was shortened by 8 bases and J by 4 bases, with 14 bases between the two germline ends. The CDR3 runs to 14 residues. The DNA of the CDR3 is TGTGCCATCTCACGGGGGGCCCCCACCGGGGAGCTGTTTTTT. Translated: CAISRGAPTGELFF.

This chain joins TRBV28 and TRBJ1-2; D ambiguous. V lost 3 bases and J 2 bases, leaving 7 bases between the germline ends. The CDR3 has 13 amino acids. Germline CDR1 MDHEN, CDR2 SYDVKM. DNA for the CDR3: TGTGCCAGCAGTTTGGGCAGGAACTATGGCTACACCTTC. Its protein is CASSLGRNYGYTF.

This clone showed up just a few times. The genes are TRBV4-1 and TRBJ1-1; 8 bases are shared with TRBD1. The CDR3 has 21 residues. Unmatched junction bases numbered 23, after V lost 0 bases and J lost 5 bases. From germline, CDR1 is MGHRA and CDR2 YSYEKL. CDR3 sequence: CASSQDFRGQGFAVVVTEAFF. The CDR3 DNA reads as TGCGCCAGCAGCCAAGATTTCCGTGGACAGGGATTCGCGGTCGTAGTAACTGAAGCTTTCTTT.

This clone was counted between two and nine times. The chain joins TRBV5-4 to TRBJ1-1, with 8 positions matching TRBD1. With 7 bases clipped from V and 2 bases from J, the junction kept 4 bases outside the gene matches. This CDR3 is built from 13 residues. From germline, CDR1 is SGHNT and CDR2 YYREEE (reference sequence). The CDR3 DNA follows: TGTGCCAGCCAGGGGGCGATTAACACTGAAGCTTTCTTT. Translated: CASQGAINTEAFF.

The rearrangement links TRBV11-1 to TRBJ2-7, with a weak D call TRBD2 (6 bases). The CDR3 length is 13 residues. Germline assignment: CDR1 SGHAT and CDR2 FQDESV (reference sequence). V lost 5 bases, J lost 7 bases, and 15 bases lay in between. The CDR3 is CASSAELAKEQYF. The CDR3 DNA sequence: TGTGCCAGCAGCGCGGAGCTAGCGAAGGAGCAGTACTTC.

The genes are TRBV28 and TRBJ1-6; 7 positions agree with TRBD1. Germline loops: CDR1 MDHEN, CDR2 SYDVKM. The CDR3 is 15 amino acids. V shed 5 bases, J shed 7 bases, and the junction held 8 bases outside the gene matches. In DNA form, the CDR3 reads TGTGCCAGCAGTCCAGGGGGAATTTTGAATTCACCCCTCCACTTT. Protein: CASSPGGILNSPLHF.

The J gene is TRBJ2-3, the V gene TRBV3-1 (or the pseudogene TRBV3-2); possibly TRBD2 for D (6 bases). Germline CDR1 LGHDT, CDR2 YNNKEL (reference sequence). Trimming removed 3 bases at V and 1 base at J, with 11 bases between. There are 15 residues in the CDR3. CDR3 in amino acids: CASSQTGLRTDTQYF. The DNA of the CDR3 is TGTGCCAGCAGCCAGACGGGACTCCGCACAGATACGCAGTATTTT.

This chain uses TRBV7-9 with TRBJ2-7; perhaps TRBD2 as D (6 bases). In germline, CDR1 is SEHNR, CDR2 FQNEAQ (reference sequence). The CDR3 spans 15 residues. V lost 5 bases to trimming and J lost 3 bases, with 17 bases between them. CDR3 residues: CASSPPRGIGYEQYF. DNA of the CDR3: TGTGCCAGCAGCCCACCGCGGGGAATCGGCTACGAGCAGTACTTC.

This chain joins TRBV19 and TRBJ2-2, with D maybe TRBD2 (5 bases). The CDR3 sequence is 15 residues long. Between the trimmed V and J ends, which lost 3 bases and 1 base, there was a span of 9 bases. CDR1 and CDR2 from the germline V gene are LNHDA and SQIVND (reference sequence). CDR3 amino acids: CASSIERMNTGELFF. CDR3 nucleotide sequence: TGTGCCAGTAGTATTGAGCGGATGAACACCGGGGAGCTGTTTTTT.

The chain employs TRBV2 and TRBJ2-5, with a tentative D call TRBD2 (7 bases). The germline V gene encodes CDR1 SNHLY and CDR2 FYNNEI. Trimming took off 2 bases at V and 6 bases at J, with 19 bases between the two ends. The length of the CDR3 is 16 residues. CDR3 sequence reads: CASSEISGGAYKTQYF. DNA of the CDR3: TGTGCCAGCAGTGAAATTAGTGGGGGGGCCTACAAGACCCAGTACTTC. Full variable domain (missing parts from reference TRBV2 and TRBJ2-5): EPEVTQTPSHQVTQMGQEVILRCVPISNHLYFYWYRQILGQKVEFLVSFYNNEISEKSEIFDDQFSVERPDGSNFTLKIRSTKLEDSAMYFCASSEISGGAYKTQYFGPGTRLLVL.